A single sample is the source of the 29 T cell receptor beta chains below, sequenced in a study of chemoradiotherapy in HPV16-positive cancers (dated by TCRdb to the early 2020s). The library came from the immunoSEQ multiplex PCR assay. Held by TCRdb, this immuneACCESS table contains in-frame sequences only and omits some clones. Under half of the omission traces to an unresolved V gene where checked; the cause of the rest is unknown. Within this sample are about 610 clones, with more than 90% of them counted one time only. Under 6% of the sample belongs to the ten largest clones. The sequencing used tumor tissue, collected from a patient who underwent chemoradiotherapy. The receptors originated from a human donor with HPV-associated anogenital cancer.

The gene calls are TRBV5-4 and TRBJ1-2; 9 bases agree with TRBD1. V lost 3 bases, J lost 8 bases, and 17 bases stayed unmatched. Germline V lookup: CDR1 SGHNT, CDR2 YYREEE (reference sequence). The CDR3 is made up of 17 amino acids. In DNA form, the CDR3 reads TGTGCCAGCAGCTCGTCACCAAAGGGGACAGGGCCGGGGGGCTACACCTTC. Translated, it gives CASSSSPKGTGPGGYTF. Combining the CDR3 with reference TRBV5-4 and TRBJ1-2 gives the whole variable domain ETGVTQSPTHLIKTRGQQVTLRCSSQSGHNTVSWYQQALGQGPQFIFQYYREEENGRGNFPPRFSGLQFPNYSSELNVNALELDDSALYLCASSSSPKGTGPGGYTFGSGTRLTVV.

This clone was counted between two and nine times. This sequence joins TRBV5-4 and TRBJ2-2; D is unclear. Germline assignment: CDR1 SGHNT and CDR2 YYREEE (reference sequence). The CDR3 covers 13 residues. Trimming cost V 3 bases and J 0 bases, with 3 bases left between them. DNA of the CDR3: TGTGCCAGCAGCTATCCGAACACCGGGGAGCTGTTTTTT. Translated, it gives CASSYPNTGELFF.

The chain links TRBV9 to TRBJ2-6, with D hard to call. The germline CDR1 and CDR2 sequences are SGDLS and YYNGEE. The V gene lost 4 bases and the J gene lost 0 bases, with 14 bases spanning the gap. The CDR3 covers 17 residues. In nucleotides, the CDR3 is TGTGCCAGCAGCCCGGACCCTACCCTCTCTGGGGCCAACGTCCTGACTTTC. Protein: CASSPDPTLSGANVLTF.

The chain recombines TRBV18 with TRBJ2-2; 9 nucleotides line up with TRBD2. Germline lookup yields CDR1 KGHSH and CDR2 LQKENI. The length of the CDR3 is 16 residues. The J segment lost 5 bases and the V segment lost 3 bases, leaving 7 bases of the junction unmatched. In DNA form, the CDR3 reads TGTGCCAGCTCACCTGGGACTAGCCCGAGGACCGGGGAGCTGTTTTTT. Residues: CASSPGTSPRTGELFF. Together with reference TRBV18 and TRBJ2-2, the CDR3 gives the full variable domain: NAGVMQNPRHLVRRRGQEARLRCSPMKGHSHVYWYRQLPEEGLKFMVYLQKENIIDESGMPKERFSAEFPKEGPSILRIQQVVRGDSAAYFCASSPGTSPRTGELFFGEGSRLTVL.

The rearrangement links TRBV7-2 to TRBJ2-7, with 10 bases identical to TRBD1. The CDR3 has 15 residues. V was pared by 4 bases and J by 3 bases, with 6 bases of the junction left unmatched. Germline values: CDR1 SGHTA, CDR2 FQGNSA. The CDR3 bases are TGTGCCAGCAGCTCTCCGACAGGGGGCCACTACGAGCAGTACTTC. Its translation is CASSSPTGGHYEQYF.

The chain joins TRBV7-2 to TRBJ1-2; D is perhaps TRBD1 (6 bases). The CDR3 spans 14 residues. V lost 1 base, J lost 8 bases, and 14 bases lay in between. Germline V lookup: CDR1 SGHTA, CDR2 FQGNSA. The CDR3 nucleotides are TGTGCCAGCAGCTTAGAGGGGCAGGGGCACGGCTACACCTTC. Translated: CASSLEGQGHGYTF.

J is TRBJ2-7 and V is TRBV18; 7 bases fit TRBD1. Germline CDR1 and CDR2: KGHSH and LQKENI. This CDR3 contains 14 residues. V trimming: 2 bases; J trimming: 1 base; junction bases outside the gene matches: 2. CDR3 nucleotide sequence: TGTGCCAGCTCACCAAGGGACAGATCCTACGAGCAGTACTTC. Protein product: CASSPRDRSYEQYF.

The rearrangement uses TRBV29-1 and TRBJ1-1, with D possibly matching TRBD1 (6 bases). The germline V gene encodes CDR1 SQVTM and CDR2 ANQGSEA. The CDR3 runs to 12 residues. Trimming shortened V by 7 bases and J by 4 bases, and 13 bases separated the two germline ends. The DNA of the CDR3 is TGCAGCGGCCATCTGGGGGCCACTGAAGCTTTCTTT. Its translation is CSGHLGATEAFF.

V usage is TRBV30 and J usage is TRBJ1-5; perhaps TRBD1 as D (5 bases). The CDR3 covers 14 residues. Trimming took off 0 bases at V and 7 bases at J, with 13 bases between the two ends. CDR1 and CDR2 (germline): GTSNPN, SVGIG (reference sequence). CDR3 residues: CAWSVGSGNQPQHF. The CDR3 bases are TGTGCCTGGAGTGTCGGGTCAGGGAACCAGCCCCAGCATTTT.

The chain employs TRBV7-2 and TRBJ2-7; TRBD1 matches at 7 bases. Germline V gene data show CDR1 as SGHTA and CDR2 as FQGNSA. The CDR3 consists of 14 residues. The ends lost 3 bases at V and 2 bases at J; junction bases unmatched: 4. The chain's CDR3 is CASSFGTATYEQYF. The CDR3 DNA sequence: TGTGCCAGCAGCTTCGGGACAGCTACCTACGAGCAGTACTTC.

The gene calls are TRBV30 and TRBJ1-6; TRBD1 might be the D (5 bases). Germline assignment: CDR1 GTSNPN and CDR2 SVGIG (reference sequence). V shed 2 bases and J shed 5 bases, with 10 bases lying between them. The CDR3 contains 14 residues. CDR3 region: CAWSFGGDNSPLHF. In DNA form, the CDR3 reads TGTGCCTGGAGTTTCGGGGGGGATAATTCACCCCTCCACTTT.

The chain carries TRBV18 and TRBJ1-1; D is unclear. The germline V gene encodes CDR1 KGHSH and CDR2 LQKENI. Trimming took off 5 bases at V and 0 bases at J, with 10 bases between the two ends. This CDR3 contains 14 residues. CDR3 sequence reads: CASSTRAVNTEAFF. In nucleotides, the CDR3 is TGTGCCAGCTCAACACGCGCAGTGAACACTGAAGCTTTCTTT.

The chain links TRBV19 to TRBJ2-5; D gene uncertain. The CDR3 spans 11 residues. The germline V gene encodes CDR1 LNHDA and CDR2 SQIVND (reference sequence). Trimming removed 6 bases from V and 2 bases from J, with 4 bases in between. The CDR3 reads CASRQQETQYF. The CDR3, as DNA: TGTGCCAGTAGACAACAAGAGACCCAGTACTTC.

Only one count was recorded for this clone. This chain connects TRBV4-3 to TRBJ2-3; D not certain. In germline, CDR1 is LGHNA, CDR2 YSLEER. This CDR3 is built from 11 residues. V was shortened by 4 bases and J by 3 bases, with 2 bases between the two germline ends. The CDR3 loop reads CASSLTDTQYF. DNA for the CDR3: TGCGCCAGCAGCCTTACAGATACGCAGTATTTT.

The rearrangement links TRBV10-3 to TRBJ1-3; D remains unclear. V was shortened by 5 bases and J by 2 bases, with 13 bases between the two germline ends. Germline CDR1 and CDR2: ENHRY and SYGVKD. The CDR3 covers 15 residues. CDR3 protein: CAISFDRGTGNTIYF. CDR3 sequence (DNA): TGTGCCATCAGTTTTGATCGCGGGACTGGAAACACCATATATTTT.

V and J are TRBV5-1 and TRBJ2-5; 11 bases match TRBD2. In germline, CDR1 is SGHRS, CDR2 YFSETQ. The CDR3 is made up of 17 amino acids. With V trimmed by 4 bases and J by 5 bases, 13 bases remained unmatched. CDR3 in DNA: TGCGCCAGCAGCATTGGACTAGCGGGTCTTGGTTCGGAGACCCAGTACTTC. It codes for CASSIGLAGLGSETQYF. Filled out from reference TRBV5-1 and TRBJ2-5, the complete variable domain reads KAGVTQTPRYLIKTRGQQVTLSCSPISGHRSVSWYQQTPGQGLQFLFEYFSETQRNKGNFPGRFSGRQFSNSRSEMNVSTLELGDSALYLCASSIGLAGLGSETQYFGPGTRLLVL.

This clone occurred once. This chain links TRBV10-2 with TRBJ2-3; no reliable D call. The CDR3 totals 12 residues. Trimming shortened V by 6 bases and J by 0 bases, and 4 bases separated the two germline ends. CDR1 and CDR2 from the germline V gene are WSHSY and SAAADI. The CDR3, as DNA: TGCGCCAGCAGCGACAGCACAGATACGCAGTATTTT. It is translated as CASSDSTDTQYF.

This clone was detected once. CDR3 in amino acids: CASSLEVFETQYF. The CDR3 coding sequence is TGCGCCAGCAGCTTGGAGGTTTTCGAGACCCAGTACTTC. The chain links TRBV5-1 to TRBJ2-5; D unclear. The V end lost 0 bases, the J end lost 5 bases, and 8 bases lay between the germline ends. The CDR3 is 13 amino acids. The V gene's germline CDR1 is SGHRS and CDR2 YFSETQ.

The rearrangement joins TRBV7-9 to TRBJ1-2; TRBD1 agrees at 9 bases. Germline lookup yields CDR1 SEHNR and CDR2 FQNEAQ (reference sequence). The CDR3 has 15 residues. The trim removed 6 bases at V and 4 bases at J, leaving 9 bases unmatched. The CDR3, as DNA: TGTGCCAGCAGACCAACAGGGGGCACTGGCTATGGCTACACCTTC. Translating it yields CASRPTGGTGYGYTF. Variable domain in full (rest from reference TRBV7-9 and TRBJ1-2): DTGVSQNPRHKITKRGQNVTFRCDPISEHNRLYWYRQTLGQGPEFLTYFQNEAQLEKSRLLSDRFSAERPKGSFSTLEIQRTEQGDSAMYLCASRPTGGTGYGYTFGSGTRLTVV.

The V gene is TRBV5-6, the J gene TRBJ2-5; D is possibly TRBD2 (6 bases). Per germline, CDR1 SGHDT and CDR2 YYEEEE. The ends were cut back, 1 base at V and 1 base at J, with 14 bases in the middle. This CDR3 region has 16 residues. The CDR3 region has the DNA TGTGCCAGCAGCTTGTTCGGGGGACGTGCCCAAGAGACCCAGTACTTC. Its protein is CASSLFGGRAQETQYF.

The chain couples TRBV10-3 to TRBJ2-7; maybe TRBD2 (6 bases). Trimming shortened V by 8 bases and J by 4 bases, and 21 bases separated the two germline ends. The CDR3 totals 15 residues. Germline values: CDR1 ENHRY, CDR2 SYGVKD. The CDR3: CAIYPAHRGFYEQYF. The CDR3 DNA is TGTGCCATCTACCCAGCCCACCGGGGGTTTTACGAGCAGTACTTC.

The CDR3 loop reads CASSELVIDGTSQTDSGNTIYF. CDR3 sequence (DNA): TGTGCCAGTAGTGAACTTGTAATAGACGGGACCTCCCAAACCGACTCTGGAAACACCATATATTTT. The chain joins TRBV19 to TRBJ1-3, with D possibly being TRBD1 (5 bases). This CDR3 contains 22 residues. Germline V gene lookup returns CDR1 LNHDA and CDR2 SQIVND (reference sequence). Trimming took off 5 bases at V and 0 bases at J, with 32 bases between the two ends.

The chain has TRBV5-8 and TRBJ1-1; TRBD1 aligns across 9 bases. The CDR3 covers 15 residues. CDR1 and CDR2 from the germline V gene are SGHTS and YDEGEE. Trimming took 0 bases from V and 3 from J; bases not matched to a gene: 3. The CDR3 sequence is CASSLAGTGHTEAFF. The CDR3 region has the DNA TGTGCCAGCAGCTTGGCCGGGACAGGGCACACTGAAGCTTTCTTT.

This clone has a single count. The rearrangement uses TRBV6-1 and TRBJ1-6; no clear D gene. Germline lookup yields CDR1 MNHNS and CDR2 SASEGT. V lost 7 bases and J lost 9, with 16 bases in between. The CDR3 is 14 amino acids. DNA of the CDR3: TGTGCCAGCAAGTCCGAGCGTTCGATTTCACCCCTCCACTTT. Its protein is CASKSERSISPLHF.

V and J are TRBV19 and TRBJ1-2, with 8 bases that match TRBD1. V was pared by 6 bases and J by 5 bases, with 8 bases of the junction left unmatched. CDR1 is LNHDA and CDR2 is SQIVND in the germline V gene (reference sequence). This CDR3 comprises 14 residues. CDR3 residues: CASRWAGGAYGYTF. The CDR3 bases are TGTGCCAGTAGATGGGCAGGGGGCGCTTATGGCTACACCTTC.

This clone occurred once. The gene calls are TRBV7-9 and TRBJ2-1; D may be TRBD1 or TRBD2 (5 bases each). There are 12 residues in the CDR3. Deletions cut 4 bases from V and 6 bases from J, with 7 bases between. Germline V lookup: CDR1 SEHNR, CDR2 FQNEAQ (reference sequence). The CDR3 coding sequence is TGTGCCAGCAGCTACGGGGCCAATGAGCAGTTCTTC. Translating gives CASSYGANEQFF.

The chain is built from TRBV7-9 and TRBJ2-1; TRBD2 agrees at 14 bases. CDR1 and CDR2 from the germline V gene are SEHNR and FQNEAQ (reference sequence). The CDR3 is 18 residues long. V lost 1 base to trimming and J lost 4 bases; unmatched junction nucleotides: 6. The CDR3 protein is CASSLGTSGGIKYNEQFF. CDR3 nucleotide sequence: TGTGCCAGCAGCTTAGGGACTAGCGGGGGGATCAAATACAATGAGCAGTTCTTC.

This clone appeared a single time. This chain joins TRBV12-5 and TRBJ1-4, with D possibly matching TRBD1 (6 bases). CDR1 and CDR2 (germline): LGHNT, FRNRAP. V lost 4 bases and J 4 bases, leaving 28 bases between the germline ends. This CDR3 comprises 20 residues. CDR3 DNA sequence: TGTGCTAGTGGTTCTTTCCGGGGGGGACACCACCGGAGGTTTAATGAAAAACTGTTTTTT. As protein: CASGSFRGGHHRRFNEKLFF.

The chain recombines TRBV6-6 with TRBJ2-1, with TRBD1 matching 7 bases. The germline CDR1 and CDR2 sequences are MNHNY and SVGAGI (reference sequence). The CDR3 runs to 12 residues. J gave up 7 bases and V 5 bases, and 2 bases lay outside the gene matches. This chain's CDR3 is CASSLQGNEQFF. The CDR3 DNA reads TGTGCCAGCAGTCTACAGGGGAATGAGCAGTTCTTC.